This T cell receptor (beta chain) was recorded in a study of blood T cell repertoires in COVID-19. Study-wide context: Both acute and convalescent COVID-19 samples were obtained from the United States, Italy and Spain. PBMCs, B-cell-depleted T cells, or T cells were the source of the cDNA or gDNA that made up the material.

About this clone: A much more abundant neighbour one base away suggests this may be a read error. This sample also contains other DNA sequences that code for the same CDR3.

Per the study methods: Scientists estimated how many nucleated cells there were by amplifying reference gene primers. The data were produced by immunoSEQ multiplex PCR, yet TCRdb's version contains in-frame clones alone and is incomplete. That table is the source of V, J and clone size, and D and trimming were worked out from the DNA. Of approximately 310,000 clones listed, around 87% are singletons. V was cut by 1 base and J by 4 bases, with 5 bases left in between. The CDR3 totals 12 residues. In germline, CDR1 is LGHDT, CDR2 YNNKEL (reference sequence). The TCR was taken from a woman aged 50 to 65 who had recovered from COVID-19. The sequenced sample consisted of peripheral blood. The chain couples TRBV3-1 (or the pseudogene TRBV3-2) to TRBJ2-7, with a possible D match to TRBD2 (5 bases). The chain's CDR3 is CASSQGGYEQYF. The CDR3 nucleotides read TGTGCCAGCAGCCAAGGCGGGTACGAGCAGTACTTC.